The sequence of this TCR beta chain was determined in a study of blood T cell repertoires in COVID-19. V was clipped by 7 bases and J by 8 bases, with 23 bases between them. Germline values: CDR1 LNHDA, CDR2 SQIVND (reference sequence). This CDR3 has 15 amino acids. In the study's own analysis: Reference gene primer amplification yielded estimated nucleated cell counts. Profiling relied on immunoSEQ multiplex PCR, and the TCRdb table lists in-frame clones only, not all of them. V and J calls and clone size come straight from that table; D and trimming were deduced from the DNA. The sample holds about 120,000 clones, around 76% seen once.

This chain connects TRBV19 to TRBJ1-2; D is unresolved. Sequenced: peripheral blood. The receptor was derived from a man between 70 and 80 years old with acute or convalescent COVID-19. The CDR3, as DNA: TGTGCCAGTACGAACCTCCCGGGAGGGCCGGGGGGCTACACCTTC. Translated: CASTNLPGGPGGYTF.